Listed below are T cell receptor beta chains from one sample, sequenced in a study of T cells in Graves' hyperthyroidism and ophthalmopathy. One entry per CDR3 protein results from TCRdb running MiXCR on the multiplex PCR reads. The table includes under 400,000 distinct CDR3 sequences, roughly 25% detected once. The sample comprised blood. The origin of the receptors is a middle-aged man with Graves' hyperthyroidism. Each CDR3 is given without its conserved first and last residue. Fields, in order: CDR3 protein, clone size, V gene, J gene. A clone size is listed for some rows: how often the clone was seen (once, few, many), or a class if it is expanded.

CDR3: SATTGLSEQY
size: many
V: TRBV20-1
J: TRBJ2-7

CDR3: ATSDLWQDYGYT
size: .
V: TRBV24-1
J: TRBJ1-2

CDR3: ASTIARQGGSAF
size: few
V: TRBV6-2/TRBV6-3
J: TRBJ1-1

CDR3: AISDGLNEKLF
size: .
V: TRBV10-3
J: TRBJ1-4

CDR3: ASSEGMIQETQY
size: .
V: TRBV6-1
J: TRBJ2-5

CDR3: SVEKGNTEAF
size: many
V: TRBV29-1
J: TRBJ1-1

CDR3: ASSYFREGNEQF
size: .
V: TRBV6-1
J: TRBJ2-1

CDR3: ASSEESTGSSYEQY
size: many
V: TRBV6-1
J: TRBJ2-7

CDR3: ASSELNSRGQSSYEQY
size: .
V: TRBV6-1
J: TRBJ2-7

CDR3: ASSPRQGFTGELF
size: few
V: TRBV18
J: TRBJ2-2

CDR3: ASSIPTAYGYT
size: .
V: TRBV19
J: TRBJ1-2

CDR3: ASSIQPGQGSNQPQH
size: .
V: TRBV19
J: TRBJ1-5

CDR3: ASSPPRRGSNQPQH
size: few
V: TRBV28
J: TRBJ1-5

CDR3: ASTENPTGEQF
size: few
V: TRBV6-1
J: TRBJ2-1

CDR3: ASSLGLASNNEQF
size: few
V: TRBV18
J: TRBJ2-1

CDR3: ASSSGQMNKNEQF
size: .
V: TRBV19
J: TRBJ2-1

CDR3: ASRSGTSGSVGELF
size: .
V: TRBV3-1
J: TRBJ2-2

CDR3: ATSEDGISGEEDTQY
size: .
V: TRBV24-1
J: TRBJ2-3

CDR3: ASSEGQAYGYT
size: few
V: TRBV6-1
J: TRBJ1-2

CDR3: SVQRTGDFTDTQY
size: .
V: TRBV29-1
J: TRBJ2-3

CDR3: ASSKPLREAYEQY
size: many
V: TRBV6-2/TRBV6-3
J: TRBJ2-7

CDR3: ASSLMVGPYNEQF
size: many
V: TRBV7-3
J: TRBJ2-1

CDR3: SVEETGETQY
size: .
V: TRBV29-1
J: TRBJ2-5

CDR3: SVPGLAGGSYNEQF
size: few
V: TRBV29-1
J: TRBJ2-1

CDR3: ASSLRAQGGNEQL
size: .
V: TRBV7-3
J: TRBJ2-1

CDR3: ASSRQGEQF
size: .
V: TRBV7-9
J: TRBJ2-1

CDR3: ASRDADTQY
size: few
V: TRBV6-1
J: TRBJ2-3

CDR3: ASSELNRETQY
size: many
V: TRBV2
J: TRBJ2-5

CDR3: ASSMLQDYGYT
size: few
V: TRBV6-1
J: TRBJ1-2

CDR3: ASSELPGAGTEAF
size: .
V: TRBV6-1
J: TRBJ1-1

CDR3: ASSAHRGTEAF
size: .
V: TRBV9
J: TRBJ1-1

CDR3: SVEGGRNYNEQF
size: .
V: TRBV29-1
J: TRBJ2-1

CDR3: SGGLAGVGYNEQF
size: .
V: TRBV29-1
J: TRBJ2-1

CDR3: ASSRRTSGSNNEQF
size: .
V: TRBV4-2
J: TRBJ2-1

CDR3: ASSLATVGNTEAF
size: few
V: TRBV5-6
J: TRBJ1-1

CDR3: SANYRGKETQY
size: .
V: TRBV20-1
J: TRBJ2-5

CDR3: ATSEPTGSKYGYT
size: .
V: TRBV24-1
J: TRBJ1-2

CDR3: ASATGYNSPLH
size: .
V: TRBV5-4
J: TRBJ1-6

CDR3: ASSPPGAGTKPNEQF
size: .
V: TRBV18
J: TRBJ2-1

CDR3: SVGKPQETQY
size: few
V: TRBV29-1
J: TRBJ2-5

CDR3: ASSTGPKETQY
size: .
V: TRBV18
J: TRBJ2-5

CDR3: ATTPDRPGGEQY
size: .
V: TRBV2
J: TRBJ2-7

CDR3: ASSPQGVGYEKLF
size: .
V: TRBV18
J: TRBJ1-4

CDR3: ASSDGGTNEKLF
size: .
V: TRBV5-1
J: TRBJ1-4

CDR3: ASGLVNLAGVEQF
size: .
V: TRBV12-5
J: TRBJ2-1

CDR3: ASRWSGTGELF
size: .
V: TRBV5-1
J: TRBJ2-2

CDR3: ASSAPTGTGTAQY
size: few
V: TRBV11-2
J: TRBJ2-5

CDR3: ASSLSLAGDSYQETQY
size: .
V: TRBV7-2
J: TRBJ2-5

CDR3: ASMREGGNQPQH
size: .
V: TRBV19
J: TRBJ1-5

CDR3: ASSLGQGTEKLF
size: .
V: TRBV12-3/TRBV12-4
J: TRBJ1-4

CDR3: ASSLQQALAGDEQY
size: many
V: TRBV27
J: TRBJ2-7

CDR3: ASSYSIQGYEQY
size: .
V: TRBV6-5
J: TRBJ2-7

CDR3: AISGSGPLIKAF
size: .
V: TRBV10-3
J: TRBJ1-1

CDR3: ASSYREVNEQF
size: .
V: TRBV28
J: TRBJ2-1

CDR3: ASSWTGGTGVSQETQY
size: few
V: TRBV5-1
J: TRBJ2-5

CDR3: ASSLNTGKRGEQY
size: many
V: TRBV12-3/TRBV12-4
J: TRBJ2-7

CDR3: ASSLGVARGNEQF
size: .
V: TRBV11-2
J: TRBJ2-1

CDR3: ASRDRVMTTDYGYT
size: few
V: TRBV19
J: TRBJ1-2

CDR3: ASSQDPSGSLLETQY
size: .
V: TRBV4-1
J: TRBJ2-5

CDR3: ASAGQGATEAF
size: .
V: TRBV6-1
J: TRBJ1-1